The sequence of this T cell receptor (beta chain) was determined in a study of identical twins (dated by TCRdb to 2015 to 2016). In the study overall: To test whether fetal clonotypes persist, this study deep-sequenced TCR alpha and beta repertoires from monozygotic twins, from unrelated adults of various ages, and from cord blood. To rule out contamination, the twin experiments were replicated at different times with different library preparation protocols.

Only healthy Caucasian donors were included. The twin cohort consisted of three pairs of female monozygotic twins, all aged roughly 18 to 30 years. Positive isolation kits from Invitrogen were used to isolate CD4+ and CD8+ T cell populations. Overall study outcomes, separate from this receptor: In monozygotic twins, recombination models systematically underestimated out-of-frame TCR alpha sharing, but the models matched the sharing seen between unrelated individuals. Because the same donors could not be followed over many years, the conclusions relied on cross-sectional statistical analysis. Fewer insertions were carried by abundant cord blood beta clonotypes; a weaker similar trend was observed in young adult naive repertoires, while no such trend was observed in memory repertoires. Excess twin sharing in beta out-of-frame sequences was weaker because fewer shared sequences lowered the signal-to-noise ratio. Compared with coincidental sharing between unrelated individuals, an excess of low generation-probability sequences was observed among out-of-frame TCR alpha sequences shared between twins. Invariant T cells such as MAIT and iNKT could partly confound zero-insertion analyses, though diverse VJ usage argued against this for most clonotypes.

This clonotype was seen a few times. Which antigen it targets is not known. There are no base qualities to consult, and no much larger clone falls within one base. The receptor library was made with 5' RACE. The run used an Illumina HiSeq 2000. Template switching added a universal primer binding site, and the final cDNA carried a unique molecular identifier that allowed TCR cDNA molecules to be counted accurately. First-strand cDNA for TCR alpha and beta chains was synthesized from specific primers in the conserved constant-segment region. Each cDNA library was double barcoded, with a SMART-Mk sample barcode plus Illumina barcodes, to control for contamination. TruSeq adapter sequences and Illumina sample barcodes were added in two successive PCR steps. The Illumina HiSeq platform was used with custom primers to sequence TCR alpha and beta cDNA libraries. Per the original workflow: MiGEC processed the raw reads to extract unique molecular identifiers, while MiXCR was used to determine the CDR3 positions. For each individual, recombination models were inferred using an EM algorithm with the repgenHMM and IGoR tools. The tcR package in R was used for shared clonotype analysis, with sharing normalized by the product of cloneset sizes. To study raw recombination without the effects of thymic and clonal selection, out-of-frame nonproductive sequences were analyzed. The public reads were reanalyzed by TCRdb: fastp trimming at Q25, MiXCR alignment, in-frame beta chains only. Rows are combined by CDR3 protein, so each entry shows the most common genes and DNA. The V and J calls, along with clone size, are taken from TCRdb and not from the paper's own processing. The sample table shows a few hundred thousand distinct CDR3 sequences, and around 12% are seen once. The leading ten clones occupy around 6.9% of the sample.

The sample also formed part of further work on yellow fever vaccine responses in identical twins. The second paper states: The authors reported that the T cell response to vaccination in identical twins appeared partly convergent and partly personalized. The study precisely tracked vaccine-responding T cell clones in identical twins.

Sequencing used CD8+ T cells sorted from blood. The source of this sequence is a woman younger than 35 in good health.

The sequenced DNA: TGTGCCAGCAGCCCCTCCAGGTGGGAAGCTTTCTTT. Translation gives CASSPSRWEAFF. Rearrangement joined TRBV7-9 to TRBJ1-1, with the D gene call left open. Counted from cysteine to phenylalanine, this CDR3 has 12 amino acids. CDR3 DNA only is kept here, 36 bases in frame from base 1. CDR1 SEHNR and CDR2 FQNEAQ were looked up in the germline V gene (reference sequence). The junction shows trimming of 5 bases on V and 8 bases on J, plus 12 bases between the germline ends.